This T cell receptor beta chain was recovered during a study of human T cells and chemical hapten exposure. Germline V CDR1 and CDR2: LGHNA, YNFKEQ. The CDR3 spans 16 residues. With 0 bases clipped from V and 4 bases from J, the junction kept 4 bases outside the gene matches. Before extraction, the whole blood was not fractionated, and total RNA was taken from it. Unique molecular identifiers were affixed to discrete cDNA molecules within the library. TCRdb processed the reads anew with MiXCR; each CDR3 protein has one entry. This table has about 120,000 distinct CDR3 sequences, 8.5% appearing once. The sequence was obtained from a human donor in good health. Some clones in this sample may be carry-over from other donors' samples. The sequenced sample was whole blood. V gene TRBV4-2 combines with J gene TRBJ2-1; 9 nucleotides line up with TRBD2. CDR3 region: CASSQDPSGTYNEQFF. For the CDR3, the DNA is TGTGCCAGCAGCCAAGACCCTAGCGGGACTTACAATGAGCAGTTCTTC.